A selection of T cell receptor beta chains follows, all from one sample in a study of T cells in Graves' hyperthyroidism and ophthalmopathy. TCRdb independently ran MiXCR on the multiplex PCR reads; one entry per CDR3 protein. This repertoire shows under 400,000 distinct CDR3 sequences, approximately 14% found once; its top ten account for around 30%. Sequencing input: blood. Receptors were obtained from a woman in her late teens or twenties with Graves' hyperthyroidism that later progressed to Graves' ophthalmopathy. Both conserved end residues are part of each CDR3.

j_call v_call cdr3_aa
TRBJ2-7 TRBV15 CATSRVGRNHEQYF
TRBJ2-7 TRBV28 CASSLGLDLGEQYF
TRBJ2-5 TRBV7-3 CASSPEGETQYF
TRBJ1-4 TRBV5-8 CASSLTGVNEKLFF
TRBJ2-1 TRBV5-6 CASSYTPRTDHNEQFF
TRBJ2-5 TRBV4-1 CASSQASVGETQYF
TRBJ2-5 TRBV2 CASSAVEGGETQYF
TRBJ2-2 TRBV6-2/TRBV6-3 CASSYPAGQGITGELFF
TRBJ1-4 TRBV7-9 CASSLAGPNEKLFF
TRBJ2-7 TRBV27 CASGTKTSYEQYF
TRBJ1-1 TRBV6-1 CASSEGQGPGTEAFF
TRBJ2-3 TRBV6-1 CASTRDRSSTDTQYF
TRBJ2-7 TRBV6-1 CASRYYEQYF
TRBJ2-6 TRBV11-2 CASSPYGQGRDPPWANVLTF
TRBJ1-5 TRBV28 CASSARGLGNQPQHF
TRBJ2-7 TRBV9 CASSVGGQGYEQYF
TRBJ2-6 TRBV12-3/TRBV12-4 CASRPLVYGGANVLTF
TRBJ2-1 TRBV11-2 CASSGLAGYNEQFF
TRBJ2-7 TRBV30 CACWAGEVSYEQYF
TRBJ1-4 TRBV6-6 CASSFSGANEKLFF
TRBJ1-2 TRBV27 CASSLSPTGNYGYTF
TRBJ2-1 TRBV7-3 CASSLGPSYNEQFF
TRBJ2-1 TRBV12-3/TRBV12-4 CASSSTVGYNEQFF
TRBJ1-3 TRBV18 CASSPKSSGNTIYF
TRBJ2-1 TRBV6-2/TRBV6-3 CASSPGTGNYNEQFF
TRBJ2-7 TRBV6-2/TRBV6-3 CASSSSGSAYEQCF
TRBJ2-2 TRBV11-2 CASSAQGPGWGTGELFF
TRBJ1-1 TRBV19 CASSALAGNTEAFF
TRBJ2-7 TRBV12-3/TRBV12-4 CASSLGGLRTNEQYF
TRBJ2-3 TRBV20-1 CSWGAPLQGATDTQYF
TRBJ2-7 TRBV20-1 CSAHAQKREDSYEQYF
TRBJ1-2 TRBV3-1 CASSPRGHPFGYTF
TRBJ1-5 TRBV20-1 CSARVPGRNQPQHF